These 5 T cell receptor beta chains originate from one sample sequenced in a study of blood T cell repertoires in COVID-19. Some clones are missing from TCRdb's copy, which holds only in-frame ones; the method was immunoSEQ multiplex PCR. The repertoire holds about 240,000 clones, with 75% to 90% as singletons. The sequenced sample consisted of PBMCs or T cells enriched from blood (not recorded which). These receptors originate from a middle-aged woman with acute COVID-19.

The CDR3 region is CASSHTTDKSEQYF. The DNA of the CDR3 is TGTGCCAGCAGCCACACGACAGACAAGTCCGAGCAGTACTTC. The chain uses TRBV3-1 (or the pseudogene TRBV3-2) and TRBJ2-7; a possible D gene is TRBD1 (5 bases). CDR3 length: 14 amino acids. V lost 3 bases and J lost 6, with 15 bases in between. In germline, CDR1 is LGHDT, CDR2 YNNKEL (reference sequence).

The CDR3 nucleotides are TGCAGCGTTGAGGGGGGTGGCGGGAGGACCTACAATGAGCAGTTCTTC. The encoded protein is CSVEGGGGRTYNEQFF. The gene calls are TRBV29-1 and TRBJ2-1, with 8 bases aligning to TRBD2. The CDR3 loop spans 16 amino acids. The germline V gene encodes CDR1 SQVTM and CDR2 ANQGSEA. The J segment lost 2 bases and the V segment lost 3 bases, leaving 9 bases of the junction unmatched.

The chain recombines TRBV19 with TRBJ2-3; 7 bases agree with TRBD2. Germline loops: CDR1 LNHDA, CDR2 SQIVND (reference sequence). J lost 4 bases, V lost 1 base, and 2 bases had no gene match. The CDR3 runs to 14 residues. The CDR3 nucleotides read TGTGCCAGTAGTATAGGTGCGGGAGCAGATACGCAGTATTTT. This translates into CASSIGAGADTQYF.

V is TRBV11-3 and J is TRBJ2-1; D gene uncertain. The CDR3 totals 12 residues. In germline, CDR1 is SGHNT, CDR2 YENEEA. Trimming removed 3 bases from V and 11 bases from J, with 11 bases in between. The CDR3 reads CASSFPRTKQFF. The CDR3 bases are TGTGCCAGCAGCTTCCCCCGAACAAAGCAGTTCTTC. Full variable domain (remainder filled in from reference TRBV11-3 and TRBJ2-1): EAGVVQSPRYKIIEKKQPVAFWCNPISGHNTLYWYLQNLGQGPELLIRYENEEAVDDSQLPKDRFSAERLKGVDSTLKIQPAELGDSAVYLCASSFPRTKQFFGPGTRLTVL.

In this sample, this clone turned up once. V gene TRBV13 combines with J gene TRBJ2-5; the match to TRBD2 covers 7 bases. Per the germline V gene, CDR1 is PRHDT and CDR2 is FYEKMQ (reference sequence). J gave up 4 bases and V 4 bases, and 18 bases lay outside the gene matches. The CDR3 consists of 18 residues. The CDR3 DNA follows: TGTGCCAGCAGCTCCCACCACGTGGGCGGGAGTTGGGGAGAGACCCAGTACTTC. This gives the protein CASSSHHVGGSWGETQYF.